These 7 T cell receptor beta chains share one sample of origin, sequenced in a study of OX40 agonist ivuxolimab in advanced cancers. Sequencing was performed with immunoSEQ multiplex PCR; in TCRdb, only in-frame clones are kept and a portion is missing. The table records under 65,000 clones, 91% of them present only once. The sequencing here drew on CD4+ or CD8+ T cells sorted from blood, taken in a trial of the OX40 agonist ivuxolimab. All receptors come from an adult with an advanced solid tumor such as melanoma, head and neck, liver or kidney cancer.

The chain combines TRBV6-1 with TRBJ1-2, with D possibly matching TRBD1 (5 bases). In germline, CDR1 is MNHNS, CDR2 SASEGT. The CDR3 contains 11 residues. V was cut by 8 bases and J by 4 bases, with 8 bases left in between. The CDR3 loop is CASFDSYGYTF. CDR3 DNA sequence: TGTGCCAGCTTCGACAGCTATGGCTACACCTTC.

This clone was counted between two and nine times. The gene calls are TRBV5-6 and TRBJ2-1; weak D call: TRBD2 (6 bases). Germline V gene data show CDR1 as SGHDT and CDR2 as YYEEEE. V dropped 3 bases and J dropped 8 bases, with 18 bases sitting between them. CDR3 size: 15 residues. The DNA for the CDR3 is TGTGCCAGCAGCTCAACACCGGAGGGCAAGGATGAGCAGTTCTTC. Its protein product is CASSSTPEGKDEQFF.

CDR3 DNA: TGCGCCAGCAGCTTGGCACAGGCCTGGAGGGGGAACACTGAAGCTTTCTTT. Its translation: CASSLAQAWRGNTEAFF. The genes are TRBV5-1 and TRBJ1-1, with D perhaps matching TRBD1 (5 bases). V lost 0 bases and J lost 1, with 16 bases in between. The germline gives CDR1 SGHRS, CDR2 YFSETQ. The CDR3 length is 17 residues. Together with reference TRBV5-1 and TRBJ1-1, the CDR3 gives the full variable domain: KAGVTQTPRYLIKTRGQQVTLSCSPISGHRSVSWYQQTPGQGLQFLFEYFSETQRNKGNFPGRFSGRQFSNSRSEMNVSTLELGDSALYLCASSLAQAWRGNTEAFFGQGTRLTVV.

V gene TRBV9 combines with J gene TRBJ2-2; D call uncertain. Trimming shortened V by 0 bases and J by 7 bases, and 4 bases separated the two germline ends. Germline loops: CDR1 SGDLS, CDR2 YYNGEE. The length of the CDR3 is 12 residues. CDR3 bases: TGTGCCAGCAGCGTAGACGGCGGGGAGCTGTTTTTT. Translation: CASSVDGGELFF. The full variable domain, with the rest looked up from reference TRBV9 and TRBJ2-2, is DSGVTQTPKHLITATGQRVTLRCSPRSGDLSVYWYQQSLDQGLQFLIQYYNGEERAKGNILERFSAQQFPDLHSELNLSSLELGDSALYFCASSVDGGELFFGEGSRLTVL.

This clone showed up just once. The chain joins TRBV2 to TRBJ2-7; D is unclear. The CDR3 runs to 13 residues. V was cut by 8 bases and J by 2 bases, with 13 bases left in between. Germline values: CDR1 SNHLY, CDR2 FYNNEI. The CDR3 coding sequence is TGTGCCAGCCACGTAGGGCCAACCTACGAGCAGTACTTC. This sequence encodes CASHVGPTYEQYF.

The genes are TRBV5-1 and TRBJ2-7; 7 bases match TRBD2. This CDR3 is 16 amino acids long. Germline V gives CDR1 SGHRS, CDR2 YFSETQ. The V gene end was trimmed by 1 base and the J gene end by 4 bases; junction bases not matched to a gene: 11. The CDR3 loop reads CASSLTSATSNYEQYF. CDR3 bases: TGCGCCAGCAGCTTGACTAGCGCCACTTCTAATTACGAGCAGTACTTC. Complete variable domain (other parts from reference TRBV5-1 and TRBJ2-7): KAGVTQTPRYLIKTRGQQVTLSCSPISGHRSVSWYQQTPGQGLQFLFEYFSETQRNKGNFPGRFSGRQFSNSRSEMNVSTLELGDSALYLCASSLTSATSNYEQYFGPGTRLTVT.

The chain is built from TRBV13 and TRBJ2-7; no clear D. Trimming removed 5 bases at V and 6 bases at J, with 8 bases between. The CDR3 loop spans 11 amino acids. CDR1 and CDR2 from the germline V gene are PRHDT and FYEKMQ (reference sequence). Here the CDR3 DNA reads TGTGCCAGCAGCACCTCTAGCGAGCAGTACTTC. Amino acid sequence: CASSTSSEQYF.